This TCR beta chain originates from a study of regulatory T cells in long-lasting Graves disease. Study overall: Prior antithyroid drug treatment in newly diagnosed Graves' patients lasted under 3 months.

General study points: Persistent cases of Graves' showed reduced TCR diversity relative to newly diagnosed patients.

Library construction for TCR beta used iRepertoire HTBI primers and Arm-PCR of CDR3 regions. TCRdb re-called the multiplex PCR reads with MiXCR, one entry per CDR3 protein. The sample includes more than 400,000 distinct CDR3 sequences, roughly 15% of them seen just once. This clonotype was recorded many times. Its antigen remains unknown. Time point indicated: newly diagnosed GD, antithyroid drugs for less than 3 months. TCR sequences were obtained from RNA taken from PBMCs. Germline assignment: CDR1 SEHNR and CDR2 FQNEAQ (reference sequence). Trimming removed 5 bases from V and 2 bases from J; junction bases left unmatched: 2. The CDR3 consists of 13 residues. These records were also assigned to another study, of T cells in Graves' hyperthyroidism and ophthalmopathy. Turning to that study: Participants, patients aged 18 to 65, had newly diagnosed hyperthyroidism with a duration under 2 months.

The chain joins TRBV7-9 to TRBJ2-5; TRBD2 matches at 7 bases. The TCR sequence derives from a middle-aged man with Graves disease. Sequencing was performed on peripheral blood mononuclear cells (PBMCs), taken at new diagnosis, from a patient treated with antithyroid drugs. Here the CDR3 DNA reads TGTGCCAGCAGCCGGGGGGAACAAGAGACCCAGTACTTC. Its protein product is CASSRGEQETQYF.